The present entry profiles one T cell receptor beta chain with its context. As yet, its antigen is unknown. This entry is derived from a study of T-cell memory formation after mild COVID-19. TCRdb analysed the 5' RACE reads with MiXCR anew, one entry per CDR3 protein. This sample has around 430,000 distinct CDR3 sequences; 16% occur once, and the top ten carry around a fifth. Study-wide findings and caveats: Clones shrinking from day 15 to 85 showed even CD4/CD8 mixes; later expanders tilted CD4+. Some clones that responded turned up in pre-infection memory, which suggests that cross-reactive memory joined in. Mostly located in CM and EM were contracting CD4+ clones, with contracting CD8+ clones located in EMRA.

Looked up from germline, CDR1 is ENHRY and CDR2 is SYGVKD. The CDR3 totals 13 residues. Losses at the gene ends were 4 bases for V and 7 bases for J; bases not matched to a gene: 6. This rearrangement joins TRBV10-3 to TRBJ1-1; 7 bases map to TRBD1. Source material: PBMCs or a T cell subset sorted from them (not recorded which). This TCR was sampled from a man aged 18 to 35 who had mild COVID-19 (a few samples of this study predate the infection). Cell type and time point are not known. The CDR3 protein is CAISGTGRFEAFF. The CDR3 region has the DNA TGTGCCATCAGTGGGACAGGACGTTTTGAAGCTTTCTTT.